This T cell receptor (beta chain) was observed in a study of cytomegalovirus exposure and HLA in healthy donors. The CDR3 totals 11 residues. Germline CDR1 reads SEHNR; CDR2 reads FQNEAQ (reference sequence). Concerning this clone: One end of the junction varies from germline; a read error may be responsible.

The primer mix had 60 Vbeta and 13 Jbeta primers. TCRdb keeps only in-frame clones here, not all; method: immunoSEQ multiplex PCR. The sample lists about 130,000 clones, around 80% occurring once. Sequenced: PBMCs. The receptor was isolated from a man aged 35 to 55 in good health and CMV-seropositive. The chain employs TRBV7-9 and TRBJ1-5, with D tentatively TRBD1 (6 bases). Here the CDR3 reads CSSSQQGPQHF. The CDR3 DNA reads as TGTTCCAGCAGCCAACAGGGGCCCCAGCATTTT.